These 5 T cell receptor beta chains share one sample of origin, sequenced in a study of cytotoxic CD8 clonotypes in ibrutinib-treated CLL (dated by TCRdb to the early 2020s). Explained via the paper, the time point label denotes: 20 to 30 months on ibrutinib. Libraries were made using the immunoSEQ multiplex PCR assay. TCRdb mirrors the immuneACCESS table, restricted to in-frame sequences. Some clones are absent from its copies; in checked studies, under half trace to an unresolved V gene, and the reason for the others is unknown. Within this sample are 150,000 to 200,000 clones, with around 72% of them counted one time only. The ten largest clones represent about an eighth of the sample. This sample comprised PBMCs, obtained after 24 months of ibrutinib treatment. These receptors all stem from a human donor with chronic lymphocytic leukemia.

CDR3 DNA: TGTGCCAGTAGTTTGGGTGTGGGCAATCAGCCCCAGCATTTT. Its protein product is CASSLGVGNQPQHF. V usage is TRBV19 and J usage is TRBJ1-5; no firm D call. The germline V and J ends were trimmed by 5 bases and 2 bases, with 10 bases remaining between them. Per germline, CDR1 LNHDA and CDR2 SQIVND (reference sequence). The CDR3 extends over 14 amino acids.

The genes are TRBV10-3 and TRBJ2-1; 13 bases fit TRBD2. V dropped 6 bases and J dropped 4; count of bases not matched to a gene: 3. The CDR3 extends over 15 amino acids. Germline CDR1 ENHRY, CDR2 SYGVKD. The CDR3 coding sequence is TGTGCCATCAGCCGGACTAGCGGGGGATACAATGAGCAGTTCTTC. Translation: CAISRTSGGYNEQFF.

This chain uses TRBV6-5 with TRBJ2-5, with D possibly matching TRBD1 (7 bases). Germline CDR1 reads MNHEY; CDR2 reads SVGAGI. This CDR3 comprises 16 residues. Trimming left V 2 bases short and J 2 bases short, with 15 bases between. In DNA form, the CDR3 reads TGTGCCAGCAGTTACAGGAGGGACAGTACTCAAGAGACCCAGTACTTC. This gives the protein CASSYRRDSTQETQYF.

The chain uses TRBV20-1 and TRBJ1-1; D uncertain. This CDR3 is built from 11 residues. CDR1 is DFQATT and CDR2 is SNEGSKA in the germline V gene (reference sequence). The germline V and J ends were trimmed by 5 bases and 0 bases, with 4 bases remaining between them. This CDR3 reads CSAAMNTEAFF. The DNA for the CDR3 is TGCAGTGCTGCGATGAACACTGAAGCTTTCTTT.

J is TRBJ1-5 and V is TRBV27, with D uncertain. Trimming took 0 bases from V and 4 from J, leaving 22 bases between them. This CDR3 has 19 amino acids. Germline lookup yields CDR1 MNHEY and CDR2 SMNVEV (reference sequence). The CDR3 loop is CASSLSREVGDVANQPQHF. DNA for the CDR3: TGTGCCAGCAGTTTATCTAGGGAGGTTGGGGATGTGGCAAATCAGCCCCAGCATTTT.